This T cell receptor (beta chain) was found in a study of blood T cell repertoires in COVID-19. The CDR3 covers 13 residues. V dropped 5 bases and J dropped 10; count of bases not matched to a gene: 8. Germline values: CDR1 SGHAT, CDR2 FQDESV (reference sequence). Per the authors' pipeline: By means of reference gene primer amplification, nucleated cell counts were estimated. Assay: immunoSEQ multiplex PCR; the TCRdb copy retains only in-frame clones and omits some. V, J and clone size are those of that table, while D and trimming were read from the DNA. The sample contains hundreds of thousands of clones, nearly 90% of which appear only once.

J is TRBJ2-7 and V is TRBV11-1, with 10 positions matching TRBD2. Specimen: peripheral blood. This TCR came from a woman aged 40 to 50 with COVID-19, enrolled during active disease. This CDR3 reads CASSRLAGGIQYF. DNA for the CDR3: TGTGCCAGCAGCCGACTAGCGGGCGGGATACAGTACTTC.